These 8 T cell receptor beta chains share one sample of origin, sequenced in a study of cytomegalovirus exposure and HLA in healthy donors. Sequencing was performed with immunoSEQ multiplex PCR; in TCRdb, only in-frame clones are kept and a portion is missing. The sample contains about 120,000 clones, around nine tenths of which appear only once. Sequenced: PBMCs. The source of these receptors is a woman aged 18-29 years in good health and CMV-seronegative.

The chain carries TRBV10-2 and TRBJ2-5; TRBD2 matches 9 bases. The CDR3 is 15 residues long. CDR1 and CDR2 from the germline V gene are WSHSY and SAAADI. V was clipped by 2 bases and J by 2 bases; unmatched bases: 3. CDR3 residues: CASSEALAGQETQYF. CDR3 DNA: TGCGCCAGCAGTGAGGCTCTAGCGGGACAAGAGACCCAGTACTTC.

The CDR3 DNA reads as TGTGCCAGCAGGACTAGCCTGAACAATGAGCAGTTCTTC. Translated, it gives CASRTSLNNEQFF. The rearrangement joins TRBV27 to TRBJ2-1; 7 bases fit TRBD2. The ends lost 6 bases at V and 5 bases at J; junction bases unmatched: 4. The CDR3 totals 13 residues. The germline gives CDR1 MNHEY, CDR2 SMNVEV (reference sequence).

The chain links TRBV6-1 to TRBJ1-5; D unclear. The CDR3 covers 13 residues. Germline CDR1 reads MNHNS; CDR2 reads SASEGT. Trimming took off 3 bases at V and 11 bases at J, with 14 bases between the two ends. The CDR3: CASSEYIAISQHF. For the CDR3, the DNA is TGTGCCAGCAGTGAGTACATAGCAATTTCCCAGCATTTT.

Written as DNA, the CDR3 is TGTGCCAGCACCAGTGGACAGGCTCAGCAGTACTTC. Its protein product is CASTSGQAQQYF. This chain connects TRBV28 to TRBJ2-7; TRBD1 matches at 7 bases. CDR1 is MDHEN and CDR2 is SYDVKM in the germline V gene. CDR3 size: 12 residues. The V gene end was trimmed by 7 bases and the J gene end by 8 bases; junction bases not matched to a gene: 8.

The gene calls are TRBV5-6 and TRBJ2-2, with TRBD1 as a possible D gene (6 bases). Germline-derived CDR1 and CDR2 are SGHDT and YYEEEE. The CDR3 extends over 16 amino acids. Trimming cost V 4 bases and J 2 bases, with 15 bases left between them. The CDR3 sequence: CASSPGQGLNTGELFF. The DNA of the CDR3 is TGTGCCAGCAGCCCGGGGCAGGGGCTTAACACCGGGGAGCTGTTTTTT.

CDR3 protein: CASSPREGPYEQYF. CDR3 in DNA: TGTGCCAGCAGCCCCCGGGAGGGCCCCTACGAGCAGTACTTC. This chain joins TRBV11-3 and TRBJ2-7; 8 bases are shared with TRBD2. The junction had 5 bases not matched to a gene; V was cut back by 5 bases and J by 2 bases. The CDR3 covers 14 residues. Germline V CDR1 and CDR2: SGHNT, YENEEA.

The V gene is TRBV19, the J gene TRBJ1-2, with 10 bases fitting TRBD1. CDR3 length: 15 amino acids. CDR1 and CDR2 (germline): LNHDA, SQIVND (reference sequence). J lost 0 bases, V lost 3 bases, and 1 base had no gene match. Written as DNA, the CDR3 is TGTGCCAGTAGTATCGGGACAGGGGCTAACTATGGCTACACCTTC. As protein: CASSIGTGANYGYTF. The variable domain in full, with the rest retrieved from reference TRBV19 and TRBJ1-2, is DGGITQSPKYLFRKEGQNVTLSCEQNLNHDAMYWYRQDPGQGLRLIYYSQIVNDFQKGDIAEGYSVSREKKESFPLTVTSAQKNPTAFYLCASSIGTGANYGYTFGSGTRLTVV.

The chain recombines TRBV28 with TRBJ2-1; possible D gene TRBD1, 6 bases. The CDR3 is 14 residues long. In germline, CDR1 is MDHEN, CDR2 SYDVKM. The ends were cut back, 2 bases at V and 4 bases at J, with 9 bases in the middle. The CDR3 nucleotides read TGTGCCAGCAGTTTACTGACAGGTTACAATGAGCAGTTCTTC. Translating gives CASSLLTGYNEQFF.